The rows below give T cell receptor beta chains drawn from one sample of a study of T cell responses to AZD1222 COVID-19 vaccine. This table comes from immunoSEQ multiplex PCR, and its TCRdb copy is limited to in-frame clones, with some not included. The table includes 100,000 or so clones, roughly 90% detected once. The specimen was peripheral blood, collected on day 0 of AZD1222 vaccination. The source of these receptors is an adult in good health. The CDR3 runs from the conserved cysteine through the conserved F or W. A D gene is named only where the DNA matches it firmly. Clone size is given for some rows only: seen once, a few or many times, or a class if the clone is expanded.

abundance	d_gene	j_gene	v_gene	CDR3aa	CDR3nt
NA	NA	TRBJ1-1	TRBV27	CASNRKGGIGGTEAFF	TGTGCCAGCAACCGAAAAGGTGGTATTGGCGGCACTGAAGCTTTCTTT
NA	NA	TRBJ2-6	TRBV18	CASSPMKSPGANVLTF	TGTGCCAGCTCACCGATGAAAAGCCCTGGGGCCAACGTCCTGACTTTC
NA	TRBD2	TRBJ2-2	TRBV11-3	CASTTSGGNTGELFF	TGTGCCAGCACCACTAGCGGGGGGAACACCGGGGAGCTGTTTTTT
NA	NA	TRBJ2-7	TRBV28	CASSSNYEQYF	TGTGCCAGCAGTTCGAACTACGAGCAGTACTTC
NA	NA	TRBJ1-1	TRBV28	CASSKFTGINTEAFF	TGTGCCAGCAGTAAATTTACAGGGATCAACACTGAAGCTTTCTTT
NA	TRBD2	TRBJ2-5	TRBV6-2/TRBV6-3	CASTPRGHSGGGLQETQYF	TGTGCCAGCACCCCCAGGGGACACTCGGGCGGGGGGCTCCAAGAGACCCAGTACTTC
NA	TRBD1	TRBJ1-1	TRBV11-2	CASTPRQGAFTEAFF	TGTGCCAGCACCCCCAGGCAGGGGGCGTTCACTGAAGCTTTCTTT
NA	TRBD2	TRBJ2-1	TRBV7-9	CASSPRTSGNNEQFF	TGTGCCAGCAGCCCCAGGACTAGCGGGAACAATGAGCAGTTCTTC
NA	TRBD2	TRBJ2-5	TRBV20-1	CSASPRAGGPETQYF	TGCAGTGCTAGTCCTCGGGCGGGGGGCCCAGAGACCCAGTACTTC
NA	NA	TRBJ2-1	TRBV7-2	CASIPRLGVWTYNEQFF	TGTGCCAGCATCCCGCGTTTGGGGGTCTGGACCTACAATGAGCAGTTCTTC
NA	TRBD2	TRBJ2-1	TRBV27	CASMRTSGRGNEQFF	TGTGCCAGCATGAGGACTAGCGGGAGAGGCAATGAGCAGTTCTTC
NA	TRBD2	TRBJ2-1	TRBV28	CASSPGLAGHEQFF	TGTGCCAGCAGCCCGGGACTAGCGGGACATGAGCAGTTCTTC
NA	NA	TRBJ2-7	TRBV28	CASSTSGFIYEQYF	TGTGCCAGCAGTACGAGCGGATTTATCTACGAGCAGTACTTC
NA	NA	TRBJ1-4	TRBV15	CATSRIGRINEKLFF	TGTGCCACCAGCAGAATTGGCAGGATAAATGAAAAACTGTTTTTT
once	TRBD2	TRBJ2-7	TRBV9	CASSPGLAGGPSYEQYF	TGTGCCAGCAGCCCAGGACTAGCGGGAGGGCCCTCCTACGAGCAGTACTTC
NA	NA	TRBJ1-3	TRBV9	CASSVGGDGNTIYF	TGTGCCAGCAGCGTAGGGGGGGACGGAAACACCATATATTTT
NA	NA	TRBJ2-2	TRBV11-2	CASTTGLANTGELFF	TGTGCCAGCACAACAGGGCTCGCTAACACCGGGGAGCTGTTTTTT
NA	TRBD2	TRBJ2-7	TRBV9	CASSVGTSGTYEQYF	TGTGCCAGCAGCGTAGGGACTAGCGGCACCTACGAGCAGTACTTC
NA	NA	TRBJ2-2	TRBV2	CASSVTGANTGELFF	TGTGCCAGCAGTGTGACAGGAGCTAACACCGGGGAGCTGTTTTTT
NA	NA	TRBJ2-7	TRBV5-4	CASSAGTYEQYF	TGTGCCAGCAGCGCGGGGACCTACGAGCAGTACTTC
NA	NA	TRBJ1-3	TRBV19	CASSPGVDGNTIYF	TGTGCCAGTAGCCCGGGGGTGGATGGAAACACCATATATTTT
NA	TRBD1	TRBJ2-1	TRBV7-2	CASKPGQVNEQFF	TGTGCCAGCAAACCGGGACAGGTCAATGAGCAGTTCTTC
NA	NA	TRBJ1-5	TRBV24-1	CATSAGRDQPQHF	TGTGCCACCAGTGCCGGGCGGGATCAGCCCCAGCATTTT
NA	NA	TRBJ1-4	TRBV7-9	CASSQKGEHEKLFF	TGTGCCAGCAGCCAGAAGGGGGAACATGAAAAACTGTTTTTT
NA	NA	TRBJ1-5	TRBV30	CAWTGSGSNQPQHF	TGTGCCTGGACAGGGTCGGGTAGCAATCAGCCCCAGCATTTT
NA	NA	TRBJ2-3	TRBV5-1	CASSLGVDADTQYF	TGCGCCAGCAGCTTGGGGGTAGATGCAGATACGCAGTATTTT
once	TRBD1	TRBJ2-3	TRBV7-2	CASSPTGVGDTQYF	TGTGCCAGCAGCCCTACAGGGGTAGGAGATACGCAGTATTTT
NA	NA	TRBJ2-7	TRBV21-1	CASSKNNRGDRSSYEQYF	TGTGCCAGCAGCAAAAACAACCGAGGAGACAGGAGCTCCTACGAGCAGTACTTC
NA	NA	TRBJ2-3	TRBV14	CASSQATNTQYF	TGTGCCAGCAGCCAAGCTACGAATACGCAGTATTTT
NA	NA	TRBJ2-2	TRBV7-3	CASSFEAGELFF	TGTGCCAGCAGCTTTGAAGCCGGGGAGCTGTTTTTT
NA	NA	TRBJ1-1	TRBV7-3	CASSWAPNTEAFF	TGTGCCAGCAGTTGGGCCCCGAACACTGAAGCTTTCTTT
NA	NA	TRBJ2-3	TRBV7-6	CASSRIPSTDTQYF	TGTGCCAGCAGCCGTATCCCGTCGACGGATACGCAGTATTTT